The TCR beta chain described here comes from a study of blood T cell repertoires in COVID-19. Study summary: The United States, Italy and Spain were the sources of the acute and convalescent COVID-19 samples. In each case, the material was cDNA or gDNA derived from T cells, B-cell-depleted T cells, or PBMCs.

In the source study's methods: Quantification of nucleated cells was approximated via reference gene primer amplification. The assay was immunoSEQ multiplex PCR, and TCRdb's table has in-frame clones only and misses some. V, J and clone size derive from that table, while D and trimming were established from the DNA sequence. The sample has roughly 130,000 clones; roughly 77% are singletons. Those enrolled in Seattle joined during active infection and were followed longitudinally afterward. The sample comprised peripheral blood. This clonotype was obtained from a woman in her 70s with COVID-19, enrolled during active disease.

The CDR3 nucleotides read TGTGCCAGCAGTCCACAGGGCCTCTCTGGGGCCAACGTCCTGACTTTC. Its translation: CASSPQGLSGANVLTF. V gene TRBV28 combines with J gene TRBJ2-6, with D possibly TRBD1 on 6 matching bases. Germline V gives CDR1 MDHEN, CDR2 SYDVKM. The CDR3 is made up of 16 amino acids. V lost 5 bases, J lost 0 bases, and 11 bases lay in between. Complete variable domain (other parts from reference TRBV28 and TRBJ2-6): DVKVTQSSRYLVKRTGEKVFLECVQDMDHENMFWYRQDPGLGLRLIYFSYDVKMKEKGDIPEGYSVSREKKERFSLILESASTNQTSMYLCASSPQGLSGANVLTFGAGSRLTVL.